Shown below are 8 T cell receptor beta chains from a single sample sequenced in a study of radiation and T cells in renal cell carcinoma. Time point denoted: blood 2 weeks post-SBRT. Treatment indicated: 15 Gy SBRT to primary tumor, nephrectomy 4 weeks later. Profiling relied on immunoSEQ multiplex PCR, and the TCRdb table lists in-frame clones only, not all of them. The data hold 100,000 to 150,000 clones, with 81% observed a single time. The specimen comprised blood, sampled from a patient whose treatment included radiotherapy and nephrectomy. Receptors originate from a man aged 45 to 65 with renal cell carcinoma.

V usage is TRBV5-1 and J usage is TRBJ1-5; TRBD1 agrees at 8 bases. After removal of 4 bases from V and 4 bases from J, the junction contained 4 bases not matched to a gene. From germline, CDR1 is SGHRS and CDR2 YFSETQ. The CDR3 covers 14 residues. The CDR3 reads CASSVTGGNQPQHF. Here the CDR3 DNA reads TGCGCCAGCAGCGTAACAGGGGGGAATCAGCCCCAGCATTTT. Full variable domain (remainder filled in from reference TRBV5-1 and TRBJ1-5): KAGVTQTPRYLIKTRGQQVTLSCSPISGHRSVSWYQQTPGQGLQFLFEYFSETQRNKGNFPGRFSGRQFSNSRSEMNVSTLELGDSALYLCASSVTGGNQPQHFGDGTRLSIL.

V usage is TRBV6-5 and J usage is TRBJ2-5, with a possible D match to TRBD2 (5 bases). Germline V gives CDR1 MNHEY, CDR2 SVGAGI. The V gene lost 2 bases and the J gene lost 0 bases, with 10 bases spanning the gap. The CDR3 runs 15 residues. This CDR3 reads CASSYTLGYQETQYF. CDR3 DNA sequence: TGTGCCAGCAGTTACACACTAGGGTACCAAGAGACCCAGTACTTC.

The chain has TRBV6-5 and TRBJ2-7; 10 bases are shared with TRBD1. This CDR3 is built from 16 residues. CDR1 and CDR2 (germline): MNHEY, SVGAGI. J was trimmed by 4 bases and V by 2 bases; bases with no gene match: 8. DNA of the CDR3: TGTGCCAGCAGTTACCACCGGGACAGGGGTGGTTACGAGCAGTACTTC. It specifies CASSYHRDRGGYEQYF.

This chain links TRBV7-8 with TRBJ1-4; no clear D. The V gene's germline CDR1 is SGHVS and CDR2 FQNEAQ. V was clipped by 4 bases and J by 7 bases, with 13 bases between them. This CDR3 has 14 residues. CDR3 loop: CASSSVTWVEKLFF. Written as DNA, the CDR3 is TGTGCCAGCAGCTCAGTCACATGGGTTGAAAAACTGTTTTTT.

The CDR3 reads CASSGRDSEYEQYF. CDR3 DNA sequence: TGTGCCAGCAGTGGCCGGGACAGCGAGTACGAGCAGTACTTC. This chain joins TRBV25-1 and TRBJ2-7; 7 nucleotides match TRBD1. The V gene's germline CDR1 is MGHDK and CDR2 SYGVNS. This CDR3 comprises 14 residues. With V trimmed by 4 bases and J by 4 bases, 7 bases remained unmatched.

This chain uses TRBV9 with TRBJ2-1; TRBD2 aligns across 11 bases. Germline V gives CDR1 SGDLS, CDR2 YYNGEE. V dropped 4 bases and J dropped 7; count of bases not matched to a gene: 10. The CDR3 contains 16 residues. CDR3 nucleotide sequence: TGTGCCAGCAGCCCCCGTCAGATAGCGGGGGGGAATGAGCAGTTCTTC. Its translation is CASSPRQIAGGNEQFF. Using reference TRBV9 and TRBJ2-1 for the parts outside the CDR3, the full variable domain is DSGVTQTPKHLITATGQRVTLRCSPRSGDLSVYWYQQSLDQGLQFLIQYYNGEERAKGNILERFSAQQFPDLHSELNLSSLELGDSALYFCASSPRQIAGGNEQFFGPGTRLTVL.

This rearrangement joins TRBV30 to TRBJ1-2, with D uncertain. The CDR3 runs to 13 residues. Germline CDR1 is GTSNPN and CDR2 is SVGIG (reference sequence). V was cut by 1 base and J by 4 bases, with 10 bases left in between. CDR3 DNA: TGTGCCTGGAGTGACCCGGCCCGCTATGGCTACACCTTC. Protein: CAWSDPARYGYTF.

The rearrangement links TRBV5-4 to TRBJ2-5; no clear D gene. This CDR3 is 13 amino acids long. V was pared by 6 bases and J by 4 bases, with 13 bases between. Germline-derived CDR1 and CDR2 are SGHNT and YYREEE (reference sequence). DNA of the CDR3: TGTGCCAGCACTTCCCAAGTGACAGAGACCCAGTACTTC. Translation gives CASTSQVTETQYF.